This T cell receptor (beta chain) originates from a study of response to subunit inactivated influenza vaccine (dated by TCRdb to 2017 to 2018). In the study overall: Deep quantitative T cell receptor repertoire profiling was used in the study to track responses to a trivalent subunit inactivated influenza vaccine.

Trimming accounts for 10 bases at V and 2 bases at J, while the number of junction bases matched to no gene is 9. There are 15 amino acids in the CDR3, from cysteine to phenylalanine inclusive. CDR3 DNA is the only sequence kept; it has 45 bases, read in frame from the first base. CDR1 is given as SNHLY and CDR2 as FYNNEI, both from the germline V gene. In the case of this clonotype: Its antigen specificity is not known. No much larger clone is present one base from it, and per-base qualities are unavailable.

Study-wide conclusions, independent of this receptor: The authors suggested that each seasonal influenza vaccination may recruit only a limited number of new T cells.

Library preparation was by RT-PCR. Sequencing was performed on an Illumina HiSeq 2500. TCRdb reran the public reads through fastp at Q25 and MiXCR, keeping productive beta chains. Entries that share a CDR3 protein sequence are merged under the most common genes and DNA. The sample contains about 170,000 distinct CDR3 sequences, approximately 12% of them found a single time. About 31% of the sample rests with the top ten. This sample was also put to use in a study of T cells expressing NK-cell markers. As the second publication notes: TCR beta cDNA libraries were prepared using 5'RACE template switching, which introduced a universal primer site and unique molecular identifiers. TCR beta-chain repertoires were profiled in sorted CD3+CD56+NKG2C+, CD3+CD56+NKG2C- and CD3+CD56-NKG2C+ T-cell subsets from eight donors. Seven of the eight sequenced donors were HCMV-seropositive and one was HCMV-seronegative. To restrict sorting to alphabetaTCR-expressing T cells, an anti-gammadeltaTCR antibody was added in several experiments. For roughly six donors, the dominant CD3+CD56+NKG2C+ clonotypes were among the top 10 CD8+ clonotypes and accounted for 1.0-7.0% of CD8+ T cells. Those dominant clonotypes were again the most abundant among CD3+CD56-NKG2C+ cells in several donors, at about 25-60.1%. Whether the expanded NKG2C-expressing T cell clones were specific for HCMV antigens remained unclear. All eight donors whose samples were sequenced were randomly selected healthy volunteers, three of them men and five women. HCMV serostatus was determined by detecting HCMV-specific IgG in serum with a commercial ELISA kit. Ficoll density gradient centrifugation was used to isolate peripheral blood mononuclear cells from blood. CD4+ and CD8+ T cells were isolated from PBMC by magnetic immunoseparation with Miltenyi isolation kits. cDNA synthesis was primed from the TCR beta constant segment and was followed by two successive PCR amplification steps. Libraries were sequenced as 2 x 150 bp reads on Illumina HiSeq 2000/2500, MiSeq or NextSeq. Reads were demultiplexed and grouped by UMI with MIGEC, and clonotypes were assembled and quantified with MiTCR. To exclude erroneous sequences, any TCR cDNA sequence not supported by at least two reads was discarded. Downstream repertoire analysis used the tcR package, and clonotypes were matched across fractions by CDR3 nucleotide sequence plus V segment. Antigen specificity was annotated against VDJdb with VDJmatch, allowing one amino acid substitution in CDR3.

The TCR was taken from a man over 45 who received an inactivated influenza vaccine. Donor details come from another sample of the same person, matched by shared clones. The material was CD8+ T cells sorted from PBMCs, obtained 11 to 12 days after vaccination. The chain couples TRBV2 to TRBJ2-5; TRBD2 agrees with 11 junctional bases. DNA sequence: TGTGCCACGAAGAAGACTAGCGGGGTACAAGAGACCCAGTACTTC. The resulting protein is CATKKTSGVQETQYF.